The rows below give T cell receptor beta chains drawn from one sample of a study of blood T cell repertoires in COVID-19. The data were produced by immunoSEQ multiplex PCR, yet TCRdb's version contains in-frame clones alone and is incomplete. The sample contains some 140,000 clones, about 76% of which appear only once. Sequences were obtained from peripheral blood. The receptors come from a woman aged 55-69 years with active or convalescent COVID-19. Each CDR3 is given with its conserved first and last residue. Each record gives: clone size, V gene, CDR3 length, CDR3 protein. Only some rows state a clone size, as once, few, many or a class for expanded clones.

NA TRBV5-1 14 CASSLEEPNYGYTF
NA TRBV28 14 CASGDRGRRIEAFF
once TRBV24-1 18 CATSDTTVAGGSYNEQFF
NA TRBV10-3 14 CATQAGETNTEAFF
few TRBV19 13 CASSIEGSYEQYF
NA TRBV29-1 13 CSVGGDSLYEQYF
NA TRBV7-9 15 CASSSDGGANTEAFF
NA TRBV6-5 15 CASLRGTSGVETQYF
NA TRBV9 15 CASSVVLGGDTEAFF
NA TRBV24-1 15 CATSRTSGVTDTQYF
NA TRBV7-3 15 CASSLDPGLPGELFF
NA TRBV7-2 13 CASGNVRGETQYF
few TRBV10-3 12 CAISLDSTEAFF
NA TRBV4-1 16 CASSPTSGGHTGELFF
few TRBV18 15 CASSPLRTANTEAFF